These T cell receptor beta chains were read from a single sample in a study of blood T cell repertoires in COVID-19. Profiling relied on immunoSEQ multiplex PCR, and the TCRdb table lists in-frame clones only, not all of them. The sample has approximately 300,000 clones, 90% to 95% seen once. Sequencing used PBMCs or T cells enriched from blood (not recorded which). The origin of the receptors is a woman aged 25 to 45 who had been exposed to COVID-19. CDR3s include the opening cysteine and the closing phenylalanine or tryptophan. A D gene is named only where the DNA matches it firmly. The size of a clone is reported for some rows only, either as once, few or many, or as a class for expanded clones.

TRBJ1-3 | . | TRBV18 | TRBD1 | TGTGCCAGCTCACTTTCTTCCGGACAGGGAGGTGGAAACACCATATATTTT | CASSLSSGQGGGNTIYF
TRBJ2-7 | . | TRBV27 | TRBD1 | TGTGCCAGCAGTTTAACTGGACAGGGAGCCTACGAGCAGTACTTC | CASSLTGQGAYEQYF
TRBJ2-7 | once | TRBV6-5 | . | TGTGCCAGCAGTTACAATGGCTTTAGCGAACTCTACGAGCAGTACTTC | CASSYNGFSELYEQYF
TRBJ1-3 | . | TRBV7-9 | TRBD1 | TGTGCCAGCAGCTTTTACAGGGGTCCTGGAAACACCATATATTTT | CASSFYRGPGNTIYF
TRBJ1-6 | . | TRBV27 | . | TGTGCCAGCAGTTTGCAGGGGTTCTATAATTCACCCCTCCACTTT | CASSLQGFYNSPLHF
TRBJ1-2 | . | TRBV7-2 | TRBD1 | TGTGCCAGCAGCTTCCGGGACAGGGGCTATGGCTACACCTTC | CASSFRDRGYGYTF
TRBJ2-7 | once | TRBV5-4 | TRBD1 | TGTGCCAGCAGTTCCCCTCGGGACAGCCTATACGAGCAGTACTTC | CASSSPRDSLYEQYF
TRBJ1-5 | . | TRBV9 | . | TGTGCCAGCTCGCCTACCCCCCATCAGCCCCAGCATTTT | CASSPTPHQPQHF
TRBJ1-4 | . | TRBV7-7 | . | TGTGCCAGCTCGGGGGGCGGGATTAATGAAAAACTGTTTTTT | CASSGGGINEKLFF
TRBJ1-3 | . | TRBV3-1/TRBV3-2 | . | TGTGCCAGCAGCCATGGCCCATCCAGGGGAGCAGTAGGTAGAAACACCATATATTTT | CASSHGPSRGAVGRNTIYF
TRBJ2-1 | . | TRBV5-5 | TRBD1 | TGTGCCAGCAGGCCCAACACAGGGGACGAGCAGTTCTTC | CASRPNTGDEQFF
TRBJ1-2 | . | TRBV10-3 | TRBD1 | TGTGCCATCAGTGATAATGACAGGGGGACTTCGGCCTTC | CAISDNDRGTSAF
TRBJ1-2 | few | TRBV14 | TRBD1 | TGTGCCAGCAGCCAAGGACAGGGCTATGGCTACACCTTC | CASSQGQGYGYTF
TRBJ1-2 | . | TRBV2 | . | TGTGCCAGCAGTGAAGACCCAGACTATGGCTACACCTTC | CASSEDPDYGYTF
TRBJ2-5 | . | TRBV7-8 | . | TGTGCCAGCAGCTTAGGTTTTCGGGAGACCCAGTACTTC | CASSLGFRETQYF
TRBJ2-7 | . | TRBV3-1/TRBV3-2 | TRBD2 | TGTGCCAGCAGCCAAGGACGGGGGGGACTCTACGAGCAGTACTTC | CASSQGRGGLYEQYF
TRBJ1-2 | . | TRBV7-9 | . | TGTGCCAGCAGCTTAGGGCCAGGCCTTAACTATGGCTACACCTTC | CASSLGPGLNYGYTF
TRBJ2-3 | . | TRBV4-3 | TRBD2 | TGCGCCAGCAGCCGTGGACTAGCGGAAATTAGCACAGATACGCAGTATTTT | CASSRGLAEISTDTQYF
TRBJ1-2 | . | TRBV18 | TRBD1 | TGTGCCAGCTCATCGGACAGGGTAGGAGGCTACACCTTC | CASSSDRVGGYTF
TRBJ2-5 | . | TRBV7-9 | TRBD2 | TGTGCCAGCAGCAACGGACTAGCCCTCCAAGAGACCCAGTACTTC | CASSNGLALQETQYF
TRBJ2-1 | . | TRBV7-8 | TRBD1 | TGTGCCAGCAGCCCAAGGGGGCGGATTAGAAACAATGAGCAGTTCTTC | CASSPRGRIRNNEQFF
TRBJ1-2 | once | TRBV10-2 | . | TGCGCCAGCAGTGAGTACCTAGTAGGAGGCTACACCTTC | CASSEYLVGGYTF
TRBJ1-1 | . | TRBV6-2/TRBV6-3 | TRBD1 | TGTGCCAGCAGTTACTCGAGACAGGGCCCCAGGGAAGCTTTCTTT | CASSYSRQGPREAFF
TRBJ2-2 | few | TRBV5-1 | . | TGCGCCAGCAGCTTGGGACAGGACACCGGGGAGCTGTTTTTT | CASSLGQDTGELFF
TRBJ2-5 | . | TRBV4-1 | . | TGCGCCAGCAGCCCGACTAGGATGGAGACCCAGTACTTC | CASSPTRMETQYF
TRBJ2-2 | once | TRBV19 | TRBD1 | TGTGCCAGTAGTTCACTCCGGGACAGGGGCTCTAGGTCCGGGGAGCTGTTTTTT | CASSSLRDRGSRSGELFF
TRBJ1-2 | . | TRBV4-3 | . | TGCGCCAGCAGCCAAGATCGGACACTCGACTATGGCTACACCTTC | CASSQDRTLDYGYTF
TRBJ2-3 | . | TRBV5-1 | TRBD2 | TGCGCCAGCAGCTCGACTAGCGGAACAGATACGCAGTATTTT | CASSSTSGTDTQYF
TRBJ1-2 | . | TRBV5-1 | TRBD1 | TGCGCCAGCAGTTTAACAGGGGAAGTAAGCTATGGCTACACCTTC | CASSLTGEVSYGYTF
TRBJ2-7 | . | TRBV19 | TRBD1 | TGTGCCAGTAGTCCGCCGGGACAGGGTACCCACGAGCAGTACTTC | CASSPPGQGTHEQYF
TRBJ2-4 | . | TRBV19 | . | TGTGCCAGTAGTATTTCAGGGTCCACAAACATTCAGTACTTC | CASSISGSTNIQYF
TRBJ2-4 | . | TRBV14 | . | TGTGCCAGCAGCGGGCTAGCCAAAAACATTCAGTACTTC | CASSGLAKNIQYF
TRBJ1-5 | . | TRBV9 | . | TGTGCCAGCAGCGTAGGTGGCAGGGCCGATCAGCCCCAGCATTTT | CASSVGGRADQPQHF
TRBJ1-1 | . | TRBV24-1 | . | TGTGCCACCAGTGAGGTAGGGACTATGAACACTGAAGCTTTCTTT | CATSEVGTMNTEAFF
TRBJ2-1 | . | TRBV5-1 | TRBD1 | TGCGCCAGCAGCCACGGACAGGGAAACAATGAGCAGTTCTTC | CASSHGQGNNEQFF
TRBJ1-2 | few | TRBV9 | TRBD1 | TGTGCCAGCAGCCCATCCTCTCTGACAGGGGGCCATGGCTACACCTTC | CASSPSSLTGGHGYTF
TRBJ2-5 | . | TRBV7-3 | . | TGTGCCAGCAGCTTCGGGGGTAGAGAGACCCAGTACTTC | CASSFGGRETQYF
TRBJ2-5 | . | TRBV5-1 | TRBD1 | TGCGCCAGCAGCTGGGACAGCCGAGAGACCCAGTACTTC | CASSWDSRETQYF
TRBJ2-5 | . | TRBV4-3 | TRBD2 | TGCGCCAGCAGCCAAGGGGAGGGAAAGGGACAAGAGACCCAGTACTTC | CASSQGEGKGQETQYF
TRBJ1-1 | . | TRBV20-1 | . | TGCAGTGCTAGTCGGGGATTGGGCACTGAAGCTTTCTTT | CSASRGLGTEAFF
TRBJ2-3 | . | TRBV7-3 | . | TGTGCCAGCAGCTTTGCCCGGGGGAGCACAGATACGCAGTATTTT | CASSFARGSTDTQYF
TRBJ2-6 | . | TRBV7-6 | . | TGTGCCAGCAGCCCATCCTACAGGGCTGTCCCCGGGGCCAACGTCCTGACTTTC | CASSPSYRAVPGANVLTF
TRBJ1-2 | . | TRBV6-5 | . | TGTGCCAGCAGTTACAGCTTAACTATGGGCTACACCTTC | CASSYSLTMGYTF
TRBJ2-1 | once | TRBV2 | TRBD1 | TGTGCCAGCAGGGGACAGGGGGTGGACAATGAGCAGTTCTTC | CASRGQGVDNEQFF
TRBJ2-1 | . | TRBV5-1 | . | TGCGCCAGCAGCTCCCTCTGGGACACCGACCCAAGCTCCTACAATGAGCAGTTCTTC | CASSSLWDTDPSSYNEQFF
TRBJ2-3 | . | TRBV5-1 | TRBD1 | TGCGCCAGCAGCTTCCCCGGGACAGGGGGCGAAGATACGCAGTATTTT | CASSFPGTGGEDTQYF
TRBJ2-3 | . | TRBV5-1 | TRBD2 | TGCGCCAGCAGCTTGGTAGATGCGGGAGGCACAGATACGCAGTATTTT | CASSLVDAGGTDTQYF